One sample yielded the 9 T cell receptor beta chains listed below, sequenced in a study of shared clonotypes between healthy human individuals. Terminally differentiated effector memory CD45RA+ cells were left out of the naive CD8 fraction, which was CD45RO-negative and positively selected for CCR7. Sequencing used immunoSEQ multiplex PCR; TCRdb keeps in-frame clones, though not all of them. The sample includes 800,000 or so clones, roughly 96% of them seen just once. Sequenced sample: naive CD8+ T cells sorted from blood. These receptors originate from a man aged 25 to 40 in good health.

V and J are TRBV6-1 and TRBJ2-7; a possible D gene is TRBD1 (5 bases). V dropped 6 bases and J dropped 0 bases, with 15 bases sitting between them. In germline, CDR1 is MNHNS, CDR2 SASEGT. This CDR3 is 15 amino acids long. Here the CDR3 reads CASSPRGRSSYEQYF. CDR3 sequence (DNA): TGTGCCAGCAGCCCAAGGGGTAGGAGCTCCTACGAGCAGTACTTC.

This sequence joins TRBV27 and TRBJ2-1; D is ambiguous. This CDR3 spans 12 amino acids. V lost 3 bases and J lost 10, with 10 bases in between. Per germline, CDR1 MNHEY and CDR2 SMNVEV (reference sequence). CDR3 coding DNA: TGTGCCAGCAGTTTCTTGGACGGGGAGCAGTTCTTC. This codes for CASSFLDGEQFF.

The chain combines TRBV27 with TRBJ2-1, with D possibly TRBD1 on 5 matching bases. Deletions cut 5 bases from V and 5 bases from J, with 16 bases between. This CDR3 contains 15 residues. Germline lookup yields CDR1 MNHEY and CDR2 SMNVEV (reference sequence). CDR3 in DNA: TGTGCCAGCAGTACGGACACGGAAACGGACAATGAGCAGTTCTTC. This encodes CASSTDTETDNEQFF.

The rearrangement uses TRBV9 and TRBJ1-1; D possibly corresponds to TRBD1 (6 bases). The CDR3 has 14 residues. The germline CDR1 and CDR2 sequences are SGDLS and YYNGEE. V was trimmed by 5 bases and J by 1 base, leaving 12 bases between them. The CDR3 DNA reads TGTGCCAGCAGTGTACAGGGTACGAACACTGAAGCTTTCTTT. It codes for CASSVQGTNTEAFF.

The chain employs TRBV6-5 and TRBJ1-3; D remains ambiguous. The V gene lost 0 bases and the J gene lost 16 bases, with 25 bases spanning the gap. The CDR3 loop spans 16 amino acids. CDR1 MNHEY and CDR2 SVGAGI come from the germline V gene. The CDR3 region is CASSYSNPFNAIELYF. CDR3 bases: TGTGCCAGCAGTTACTCGAATCCTTTTAATGCTATCGAGTTGTATTTT.

The chain is built from TRBV7-8 and TRBJ2-5; TRBD1 matches at 7 bases. This CDR3 region has 14 residues. After removal of 4 bases from V and 5 bases from J, the junction contained 7 bases not matched to a gene. Germline V gene lookup returns CDR1 SGHVS and CDR2 FQNEAQ. CDR3 protein: CASSSDRARETQYF. DNA of the CDR3: TGTGCCAGCAGCTCCGACAGGGCGAGGGAGACCCAGTACTTC.

In DNA, the CDR3 is TGTGCCAGCAGCTCGGGGGATACGGAACCTGGGGCCAACGTCCTGACTTTC. Its translation is CASSSGDTEPGANVLTF. This chain joins TRBV7-6 and TRBJ2-6; TRBD2 might be the D (6 bases). V was shortened by 4 bases and J by 2 bases, with 15 bases between the two germline ends. Germline assignment: CDR1 SGHVS and CDR2 FNYEAQ. The CDR3 is made up of 17 amino acids.

This clone was seen only once. V and J are TRBV18 and TRBJ2-7, with a tentative D call TRBD1 (6 bases). The germline CDR1 and CDR2 sequences are KGHSH and LQKENI. With 0 bases removed from V and 0 bases from J, the gap between germline ends came to 9 bases. The length of the CDR3 is 15 residues. The CDR3 nucleotides are TGTGCCAGCTCACCACCGAGGACAGTCTCCTACGAGCAGTACTTC. Its translation: CASSPPRTVSYEQYF.

The rearrangement uses TRBV9 and TRBJ2-1; 9 bases map to TRBD2. The CDR3 runs 15 residues. CDR1 and CDR2 from the germline V gene are SGDLS and YYNGEE. J lost 4 bases, V lost 2 bases, and 4 bases had no gene match. The CDR3, as DNA: TGTGCCAGCAGCGTCCTAGCGGGATTATACAATGAGCAGTTCTTC. Protein product: CASSVLAGLYNEQFF.